Listed below are T cell receptor beta chains from one sample, sequenced in a study of regulatory T cells in long-lasting Graves disease. TCRdb re-called the multiplex PCR reads with MiXCR, one entry per CDR3 protein. The sample includes roughly 430,000 distinct CDR3 sequences, about 21% seen only once; the top ten take roughly 13%. The specimen was peripheral blood mononuclear cells (PBMCs), collected when the disease was refractory, from a patient treated with antithyroid drugs. The origin of the receptors is a female donor with Graves disease. The CDR3 runs from the conserved cysteine through the conserved F or W. The D gene is left open where the match is weak. Only some rows state a clone size, as once, few, many or a class for expanded clones.

15,TRBV7-9,TRBJ2-5,many,TRBD2,CASSLAAGVGETQYF,TGTGCCAGCAGCTTAGCAGCGGGAGTAGGAGAGACCCAGTACTTC
14,TRBV6-1,TRBJ1-2,many,-,CASSEGQGRYGYTF,TGTGCCAGCAGTGAAGGTCAGGGGAGATATGGCTACACCTTC
14,TRBV19,TRBJ1-4,many,-,CASLDRRTSEKLFF,TGTGCCAGTTTAGACAGGAGGACTTCCGAAAAACTGTTTTTT
15,TRBV7-2,TRBJ1-1,-,-,CASSPAVGRNTEAFF,TGTGCCAGCAGCCCGGCGGTGGGGCGGAACACTGAAGCTTTCTTT
14,TRBV2,TRBJ2-5,many,-,CASNGDSGEETQYF,TGTGCCAGCAATGGGGACAGCGGGGAGGAGACCCAGTACTTC
14,TRBV7-9,TRBJ2-7,many,-,CASSSRDSSYEQYF,TGTGCCAGCAGCTCCCGGGACTCTTCCTACGAGCAGTACTTC
11,TRBV2,TRBJ1-1,many,-,CASSERGAAFF,TGTGCCAGCAGTGAAAGGGGAGCGGCTTTCTTT
15,TRBV19,TRBJ2-2,-,-,CASSKVAANTGELFF,TGTGCCAGTAGCAAGGTGGCAGCGAACACCGGGGAGCTGTTTTTT
15,TRBV27,TRBJ1-5,few,-,CASSPGGPSNQPQHF,TGTGCCAGCAGCCCTGGGGGGCCTAGCAATCAGCCCCAGCATTTT
15,TRBV4-1,TRBJ1-5,few,-,CASSQLDTDNQPQHF,TGCGCCAGCAGTCAATTAGACACCGACAATCAGCCCCAGCATTTT
14,TRBV9,TRBJ1-2,-,-,CASSVTDRSYGYTF,TGTGCCAGCAGCGTAACCGACAGATCCTATGGCTACACCTTC